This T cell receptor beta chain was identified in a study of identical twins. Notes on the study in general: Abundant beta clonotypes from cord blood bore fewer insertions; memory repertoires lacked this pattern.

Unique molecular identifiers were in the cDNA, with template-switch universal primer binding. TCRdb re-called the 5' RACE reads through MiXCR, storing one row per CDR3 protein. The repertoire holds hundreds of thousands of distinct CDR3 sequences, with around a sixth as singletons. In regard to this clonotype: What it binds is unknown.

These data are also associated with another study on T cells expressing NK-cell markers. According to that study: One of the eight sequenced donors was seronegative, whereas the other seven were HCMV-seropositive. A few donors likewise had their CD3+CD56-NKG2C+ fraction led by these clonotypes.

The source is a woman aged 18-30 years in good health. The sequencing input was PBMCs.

The CDR3 reads CASNGDRLNTEAFF. DNA for the CDR3: TGTGCCAGCAATGGGGACAGGCTTAACACTGAAGCTTTCTTT. The rearrangement links TRBV28 to TRBJ1-1, with 8 bases fitting TRBD1. The germline gives CDR1 MDHEN, CDR2 SYDVKM. This CDR3 has 14 amino acids. The J segment lost 2 bases and the V segment lost 7 bases, leaving 6 bases of the junction unmatched. Full variable domain (remainder filled in from reference TRBV28 and TRBJ1-1): DVKVTQSSRYLVKRTGEKVFLECVQDMDHENMFWYRQDPGLGLRLIYFSYDVKMKEKGDIPEGYSVSREKKERFSLILESASTNQTSMYLCASNGDRLNTEAFFGQGTRLTVV.